Listed below are T cell receptor beta chains from one sample, sequenced in a study of shared clonotypes between healthy human individuals. Clones were read by immunoSEQ multiplex PCR, and TCRdb kept only the in-frame ones, dropping some. The sample comprises 2,500,000 or so clones, over 85% of which are singletons, and over 0.12% rests with the top ten. Sequencing input: naive CD4+ T cells sorted from blood. These receptors were taken from a man aged 18 to 29 in good health. Each CDR3 is given with its conserved first and last residue. A D gene is named only where the DNA matches it firmly. Rows give clone size only sometimes, using once, few, many, or a class for an expanded clone.

TRBV5-8	TRBD1	NA	TRBJ1-2	TGTGCCAGCAGCTTGTCCGGGACAGGGAAGGCCACCTTC	CASSLSGTGKATF
TRBV6-1	NA	NA	TRBJ2-5	TGTGCCAGCAGTCAAGAAGGTTCCCGAGAGACCCAGTACTTC	CASSQEGSRETQYF
TRBV5-3	NA	NA	TRBJ1-2	TGTGCCAGAAGCTTGGCCTTCGACTGGGGGAACTATGGCTACACCTTC	CARSLAFDWGNYGYTF
TRBV6-1	NA	NA	TRBJ1-4	TGTGCCAGCAGTGAAGAGGGTTTTAGGGGATTAGAAAAACTGTTTTTT	CASSEEGFRGLEKLFF
TRBV2	NA	NA	TRBJ2-5	TGTGCCAGCAGTGATAGAACTTCCGGGGAGACCCAGTACTTC	CASSDRTSGETQYF
TRBV5-4	NA	NA	TRBJ2-3	TGTGCCAGCAGCTTGTCGGTGTACACAGATACGCAGTATTTT	CASSLSVYTDTQYF
TRBV2	TRBD2	NA	TRBJ2-5	TGTGCCAGCAGCACCCGAGGGGGACTAGCGGGAGGGCTGGGGGAGACCCAGTACTTC	CASSTRGGLAGGLGETQYF
TRBV18	NA	NA	TRBJ2-5	TGTGCCAGCTCCCCCACCTGGGGCAGCCAAGAGACCCAGTACTTC	CASSPTWGSQETQYF
TRBV18	TRBD2	NA	TRBJ2-5	TGTGCCAGCTCACCACCGACTAGCGGACTACAAGAGACCCAGTACTTC	CASSPPTSGLQETQYF
TRBV5-4	NA	NA	TRBJ2-7	TGTGCCAGCAGCCTCCGAGAGGGGAACGACGAGCAGTACTTC	CASSLREGNDEQYF
TRBV19	NA	once	TRBJ2-3	TGTGCCAGTAGTATATCCCAGAACACAGATACGCAGTATTTT	CASSISQNTDTQYF
TRBV6-5	NA	NA	TRBJ1-1	TGTGCCAGCAGCGAAACAGGGAACACTGAAGCTTTCTTT	CASSETGNTEAFF
TRBV5-1	TRBD2	NA	TRBJ2-5	TGCGCCAGCAGCTCGGGACTAGAAGTCGAGACCCAGTACTTC	CASSSGLEVETQYF
TRBV7-9	TRBD1	NA	TRBJ1-3	TGTGCCAGCAGCTTAGGGGTCGACAGGGCTAGCTCTGGAAACACCATATATTTT	CASSLGVDRASSGNTIYF
TRBV6-5	NA	NA	TRBJ1-5	TGTGCCAGCAGCCTACCGACGGCGGGTCAGCCCCAGCATTTT	CASSLPTAGQPQHF
TRBV11-2	TRBD2	NA	TRBJ2-2	TGTGCCAGCAGCTTAGCGGGACTAGTGAACACCGGGGAGCTGTTTTTT	CASSLAGLVNTGELFF
TRBV4-1	TRBD1	NA	TRBJ1-6	TGCGCCAGCAGCCAAGACAGGACAGGGGTCAATTCACCCCTCCACTTT	CASSQDRTGVNSPLHF
TRBV14	TRBD2	once	TRBJ2-3	TGTGCCAGCAGCCTGGGACTACATCATACCGCTAGCACAGATACGCAGTATTTT	CASSLGLHHTASTDTQYF
TRBV7-2	TRBD2	NA	TRBJ2-3	TGTGCCAGCAGCTTAGGTCCTAGCGGAATCACAGATACGCAGTATTTT	CASSLGPSGITDTQYF
TRBV2	NA	NA	TRBJ2-7	TGTGCCAGCAGCCAGTCAGGGATGGGTTCGGGCGAGCAGTACTTC	CASSQSGMGSGEQYF
TRBV7-2	TRBD2	NA	TRBJ2-1	TGTGCCAGCAGCCCCCAGCGGACTAGCGAGGGCCGGTACAATGAGCAGTTCTTC	CASSPQRTSEGRYNEQFF
TRBV5-1	NA	NA	TRBJ2-7	TGCGCCAGCAGCTTGGGTCCGGCCTACGAGCAGTACTTC	CASSLGPAYEQYF
TRBV27	NA	NA	TRBJ1-2	TGTGCCAGCAGTTTATACCAGGGAAACTATGGCTACACCTTC	CASSLYQGNYGYTF
TRBV30	TRBD1	NA	TRBJ2-5	TGTGCCTGGAGTCAACAGGGGGCGCGTAAGGAGACCCAGTACTTC	CAWSQQGARKETQYF
TRBV7-2	TRBD1	NA	TRBJ1-6	TGTGCCAGCAGCTTAGTCCGGACAGGGGGGCATTCACCCCTCCACTTT	CASSLVRTGGHSPLHF
TRBV30	NA	once	TRBJ2-3	TGTGCCTGGAGCGATAAGGGAGATACGCAGTATTTT	CAWSDKGDTQYF
TRBV19	NA	NA	TRBJ1-5	TGTGCCAGTAGTCCGGGCAGTAGCAATCAGCCCCAGCATTTT	CASSPGSSNQPQHF
TRBV19	NA	NA	TRBJ1-4	TGTGCCAGTAGTATAGACGGACGATATGAAAAACTGTTTTTT	CASSIDGRYEKLFF
TRBV7-3	TRBD2	once	TRBJ2-1	TGTGCCAGCAGCTTAACTAGCGGGGCCTCCTACAATGAGCAGTTCTTC	CASSLTSGASYNEQFF
TRBV19	NA	NA	TRBJ2-1	TGTGCCAGTAGTATAGACAGGGAGGCTGAGCAGTTCTTC	CASSIDREAEQFF
TRBV2	NA	NA	TRBJ2-2	TGTGCCAGCAGCCCAGGACGGAACACCGGGGAGCTGTTTTTT	CASSPGRNTGELFF
TRBV11-1	NA	NA	TRBJ1-6	TGTGCCAGCAGCCCAAGACAGCTTCGATCACCCCTCCACTTT	CASSPRQLRSPLHF
TRBV6-1	NA	NA	TRBJ2-3	TGTGCCAGCAGTGAAGGGAGTGGAGCAGATACGCAGTATTTT	CASSEGSGADTQYF
TRBV5-5	NA	NA	TRBJ2-7	TGTGCCAGCAGCTTTGAAGAGGGACGCTACGAGCAGTACTTC	CASSFEEGRYEQYF
TRBV5-5	NA	NA	TRBJ2-2	TGTGCCAGCTCCCATCCCCCGAACACCGGGGAGCTGTTTTTT	CASSHPPNTGELFF
TRBV5-1	NA	NA	TRBJ2-7	TGCGCCAGCAGTCGTGACACATACTACGAGCAGTACTTC	CASSRDTYYEQYF
TRBV7-9	NA	NA	TRBJ2-1	TGTGCCAGCAGTTCAGGGCACAATGAGCAGTTCTTC	CASSSGHNEQFF
TRBV30	TRBD2	NA	TRBJ2-3	TGTGCCCTGGAATCCAGCGGGACCACAGATACGCAGTATTTT	CALESSGTTDTQYF
TRBV27	TRBD2	NA	TRBJ2-7	TGTGCCAGCAGTGCAACAGCCGGGACTAGCGTTCCCTACGAGCAGTACTTC	CASSATAGTSVPYEQYF
TRBV9	NA	once	TRBJ2-1	TGTGCCAGCAGCGTAGAAGGAAATGAGCAGTTCTTC	CASSVEGNEQFF
TRBV2	NA	NA	TRBJ2-1	TGTGCCAGCAGTGAAATAGTCATGACCTACAATGAGCAGTTCTTC	CASSEIVMTYNEQFF
TRBV19	NA	NA	TRBJ1-5	TGTGCCAGTAGTCAGGGGTTGGTGTTGGGCCAGCCCCGGCATTTT	CASSQGLVLGQPRHF
TRBV21-1	NA	NA	TRBJ2-7	TGTGCCAGCAGCACACAGGTAACCGAGCAGTACTTC	CASSTQVTEQYF
TRBV6-5	TRBD1	once	TRBJ1-5	TGTGCCAGCGCCCCAGGGGGCAAGGTCAATCAGCCCCAGCATTTT	CASAPGGKVNQPQHF
TRBV29-1	NA	NA	TRBJ2-7	TGCAGCGTTGAGGGGCAGGGTTACGAGCAGTACTTC	CSVEGQGYEQYF
TRBV20-1	NA	NA	TRBJ2-7	TGCAGTGCTAGCGAAACCTACGAGCAGTACTTC	CSASETYEQYF
TRBV18	NA	NA	TRBJ1-1	TGTGCCAGCTCACCACAAGGGGTAGGAAACACTGAAGCTTTCTTT	CASSPQGVGNTEAFF
TRBV7-2	NA	NA	TRBJ1-1	TGTGCCAGCAGCTTTGTCTCAGGGCAGAAGACTGAAGCTTTCTTT	CASSFVSGQKTEAFF
TRBV6-1	TRBD2	NA	TRBJ2-7	TGTGCCAGCAGTGCCCCCGGCGGACTAGGTTTCTACGAGCAGTACTTC	CASSAPGGLGFYEQYF
TRBV6-4	TRBD2	NA	TRBJ2-1	TGTGCCACGCGGACTAGCGGGAACCACTACAATGAGCAGTTCTTC	CATRTSGNHYNEQFF
TRBV6-5	NA	NA	TRBJ2-1	TGTGCCAGCACCGCCTCGGGAGCGATCTACAATGAGCAGTTCTTC	CASTASGAIYNEQFF
TRBV7-2	NA	NA	TRBJ2-2	TGTGCCAGCAGCCCGAACAGCTACACCGGGGAGCTGTTTTTT	CASSPNSYTGELFF